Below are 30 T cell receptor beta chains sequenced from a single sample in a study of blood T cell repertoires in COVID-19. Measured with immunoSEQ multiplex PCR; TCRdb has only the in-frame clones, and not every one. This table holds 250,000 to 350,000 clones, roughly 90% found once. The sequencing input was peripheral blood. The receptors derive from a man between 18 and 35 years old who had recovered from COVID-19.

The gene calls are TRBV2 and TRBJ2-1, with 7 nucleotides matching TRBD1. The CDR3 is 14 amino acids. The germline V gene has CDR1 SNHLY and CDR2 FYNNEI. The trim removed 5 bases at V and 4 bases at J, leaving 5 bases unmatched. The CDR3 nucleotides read TGTGCCAGCAGTAGACAGGGTTATTACAATGAGCAGTTCTTC. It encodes CASSRQGYYNEQFF.

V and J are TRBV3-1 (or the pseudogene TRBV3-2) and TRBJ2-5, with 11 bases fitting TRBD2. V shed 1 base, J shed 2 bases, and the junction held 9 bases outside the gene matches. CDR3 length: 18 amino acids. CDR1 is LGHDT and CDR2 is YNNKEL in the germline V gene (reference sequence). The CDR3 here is CASSQVVAGGPGQETQYF. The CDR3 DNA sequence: TGTGCCAGCAGCCAAGTCGTAGCGGGAGGGCCGGGGCAAGAGACCCAGTACTTC.

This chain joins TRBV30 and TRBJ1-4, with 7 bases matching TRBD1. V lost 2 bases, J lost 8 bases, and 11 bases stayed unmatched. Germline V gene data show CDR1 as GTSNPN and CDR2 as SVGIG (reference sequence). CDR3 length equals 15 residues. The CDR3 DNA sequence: TGTGCCTGGAGTCACACCCCCGGGACAGCCGAAAAACTGTTTTTT. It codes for CAWSHTPGTAEKLFF.

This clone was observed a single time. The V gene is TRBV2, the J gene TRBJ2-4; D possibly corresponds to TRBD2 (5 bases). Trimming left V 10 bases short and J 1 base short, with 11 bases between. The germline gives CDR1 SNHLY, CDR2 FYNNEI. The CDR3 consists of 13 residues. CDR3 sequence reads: CATMRVAKNIQYF. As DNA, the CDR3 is TGTGCCACGATGAGGGTGGCCAAAAACATTCAGTACTTC.

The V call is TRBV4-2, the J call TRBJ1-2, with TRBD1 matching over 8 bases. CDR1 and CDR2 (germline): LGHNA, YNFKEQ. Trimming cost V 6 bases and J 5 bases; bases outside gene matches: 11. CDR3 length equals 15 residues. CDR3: CASSKTPTGEYGYTF. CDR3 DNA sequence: TGTGCCAGCAGTAAGACCCCGACAGGGGAGTATGGCTACACCTTC.

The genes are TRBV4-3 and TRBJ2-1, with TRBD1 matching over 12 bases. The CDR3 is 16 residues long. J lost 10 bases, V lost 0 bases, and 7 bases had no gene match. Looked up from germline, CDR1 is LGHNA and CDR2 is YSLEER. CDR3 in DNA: TGCGCCAGCAGCCAAGATTCGGGGACAGGGGGCAGGGAGCAGTTCTTC. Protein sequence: CASSQDSGTGGREQFF.

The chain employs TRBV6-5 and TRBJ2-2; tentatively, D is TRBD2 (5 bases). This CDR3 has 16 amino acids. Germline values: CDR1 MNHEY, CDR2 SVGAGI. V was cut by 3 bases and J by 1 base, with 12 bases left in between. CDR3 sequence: CASSYRGRVNTGELFF. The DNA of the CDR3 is TGTGCCAGCAGTTATCGAGGGCGAGTGAACACCGGGGAGCTGTTTTTT.

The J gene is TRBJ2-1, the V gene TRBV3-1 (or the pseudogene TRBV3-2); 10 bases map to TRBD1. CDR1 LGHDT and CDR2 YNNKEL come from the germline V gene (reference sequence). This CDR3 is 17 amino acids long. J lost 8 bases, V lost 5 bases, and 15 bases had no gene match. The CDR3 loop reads CASSSSLRTGGFHEQFF. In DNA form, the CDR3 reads TGTGCCAGCAGCTCCAGCCTTCGGACAGGGGGTTTCCATGAGCAGTTCTTC.

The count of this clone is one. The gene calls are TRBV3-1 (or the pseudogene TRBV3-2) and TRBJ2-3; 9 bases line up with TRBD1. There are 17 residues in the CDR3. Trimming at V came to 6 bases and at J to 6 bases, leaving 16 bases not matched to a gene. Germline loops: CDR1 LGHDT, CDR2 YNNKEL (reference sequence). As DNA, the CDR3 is TGTGCCAGCAGACTAACATTGGCAGGACAGGGGCTGGATACGCAGTATTTT. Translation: CASRLTLAGQGLDTQYF.

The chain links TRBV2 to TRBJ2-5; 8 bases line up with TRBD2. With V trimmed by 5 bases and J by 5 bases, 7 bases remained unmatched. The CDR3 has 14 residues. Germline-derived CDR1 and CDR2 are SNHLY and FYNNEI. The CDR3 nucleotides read TGTGCCAGCAGTCGGGGGGGCCCACGGGAGACCCAGTACTTC. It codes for CASSRGGPRETQYF. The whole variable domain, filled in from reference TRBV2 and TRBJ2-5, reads EPEVTQTPSHQVTQMGQEVILRCVPISNHLYFYWYRQILGQKVEFLVSFYNNEISEKSEIFDDQFSVERPDGSNFTLKIRSTKLEDSAMYFCASSRGGPRETQYFGPGTRLLVL.

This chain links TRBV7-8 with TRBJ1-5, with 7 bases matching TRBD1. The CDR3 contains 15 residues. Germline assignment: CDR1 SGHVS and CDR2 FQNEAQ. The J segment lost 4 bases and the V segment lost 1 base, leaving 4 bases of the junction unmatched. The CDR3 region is CASSLVQGGNQPQHF. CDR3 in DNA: TGTGCCAGCAGCTTAGTGCAGGGGGGAAATCAGCCCCAGCATTTT.

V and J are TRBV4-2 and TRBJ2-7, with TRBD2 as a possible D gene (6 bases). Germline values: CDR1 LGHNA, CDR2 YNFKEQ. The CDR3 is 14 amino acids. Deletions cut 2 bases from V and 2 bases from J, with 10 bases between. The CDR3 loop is CASSQRDFPYEQYF. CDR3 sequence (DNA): TGTGCCAGCAGCCAACGGGACTTCCCCTACGAGCAGTACTTC.

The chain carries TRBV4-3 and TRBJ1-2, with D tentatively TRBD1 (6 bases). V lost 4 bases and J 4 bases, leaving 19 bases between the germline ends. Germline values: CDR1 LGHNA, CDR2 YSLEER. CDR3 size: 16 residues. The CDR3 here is CASSRSAQGHIYGYTF. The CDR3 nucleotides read TGCGCCAGCAGCCGATCGGCCCAGGGACACATCTATGGCTACACCTTC.

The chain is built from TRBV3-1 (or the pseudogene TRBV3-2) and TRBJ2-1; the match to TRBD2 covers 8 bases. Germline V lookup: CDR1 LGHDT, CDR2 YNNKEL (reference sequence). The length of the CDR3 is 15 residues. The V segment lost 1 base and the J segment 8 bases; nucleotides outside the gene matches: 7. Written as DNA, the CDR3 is TGTGCCAGCAGCCAAGTCGCGGGAGGTATCGATGAGCAGTTCTTC. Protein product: CASSQVAGGIDEQFF.

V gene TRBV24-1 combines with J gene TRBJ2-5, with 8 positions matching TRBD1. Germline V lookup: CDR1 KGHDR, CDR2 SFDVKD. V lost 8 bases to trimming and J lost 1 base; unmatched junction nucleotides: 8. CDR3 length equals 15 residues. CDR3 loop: CATTPGRGLQETQYF. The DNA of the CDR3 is TGTGCCACCACTCCCGGCAGGGGGCTCCAAGAGACCCAGTACTTC.

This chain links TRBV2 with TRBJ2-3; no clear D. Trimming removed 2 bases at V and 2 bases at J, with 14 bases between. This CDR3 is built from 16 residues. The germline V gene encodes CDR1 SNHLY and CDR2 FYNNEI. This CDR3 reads CASSESVETNTDTQYF. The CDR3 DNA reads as TGTGCCAGCAGTGAATCGGTAGAAACTAACACAGATACGCAGTATTTT.

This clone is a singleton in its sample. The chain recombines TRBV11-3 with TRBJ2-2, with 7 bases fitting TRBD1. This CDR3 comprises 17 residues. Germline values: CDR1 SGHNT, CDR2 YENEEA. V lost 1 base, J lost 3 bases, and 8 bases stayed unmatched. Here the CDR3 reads CASSLGYGTEHTGELFF. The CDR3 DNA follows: TGTGCCAGCAGCTTAGGCTACGGGACAGAGCACACCGGGGAGCTGTTTTTT.

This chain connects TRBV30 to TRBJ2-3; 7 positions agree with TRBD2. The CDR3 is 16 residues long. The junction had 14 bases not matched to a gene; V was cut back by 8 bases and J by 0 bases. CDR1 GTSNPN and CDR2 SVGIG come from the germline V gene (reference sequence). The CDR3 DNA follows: TGTGCCCGAGGGGCGGGAGAGGGGCCTAGCACAGATACGCAGTATTTT. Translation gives CARGAGEGPSTDTQYF. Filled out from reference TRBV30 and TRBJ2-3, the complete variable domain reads SQTIHQWPATLVQPVGSPLSLECTVEGTSNPNLYWYRQAAGRGLQLLFYSVGIGQISSEVPQNLSASRPQDRQFILSSKKLLLSDSGFYLCARGAGEGPSTDTQYFGPGTRLTVL.

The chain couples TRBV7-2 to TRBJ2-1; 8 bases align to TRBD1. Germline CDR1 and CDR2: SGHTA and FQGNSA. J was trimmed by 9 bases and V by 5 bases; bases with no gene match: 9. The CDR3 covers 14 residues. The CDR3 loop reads CASSRDRTRGEQFF. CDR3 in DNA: TGTGCCAGCAGCAGGGACAGGACGCGGGGTGAGCAGTTCTTC. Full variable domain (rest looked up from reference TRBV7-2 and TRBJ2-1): GAGVSQSPSNKVTEKGKDVELRCDPISGHTALYWYRQSLGQGLEFLIYFQGNSAPDKSGLPSDRFSAERTGGSVSTLTIQRTQQEDSAVYLCASSRDRTRGEQFFGPGTRLTVL.

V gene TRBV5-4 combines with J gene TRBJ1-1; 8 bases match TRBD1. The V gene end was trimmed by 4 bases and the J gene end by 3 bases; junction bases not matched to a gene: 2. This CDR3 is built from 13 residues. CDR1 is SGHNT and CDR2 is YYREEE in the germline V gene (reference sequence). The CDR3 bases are TGTGCCAGCAGCCCACAGGGGGACACTGAAGCTTTCTTT. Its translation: CASSPQGDTEAFF. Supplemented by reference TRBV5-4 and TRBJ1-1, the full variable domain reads ETGVTQSPTHLIKTRGQQVTLRCSSQSGHNTVSWYQQALGQGPQFIFQYYREEENGRGNFPPRFSGLQFPNYSSELNVNALELDDSALYLCASSPQGDTEAFFGQGTRLTVV.

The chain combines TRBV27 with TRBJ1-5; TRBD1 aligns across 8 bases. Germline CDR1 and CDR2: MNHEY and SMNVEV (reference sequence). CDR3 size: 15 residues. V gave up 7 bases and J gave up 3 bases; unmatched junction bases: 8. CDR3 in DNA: TGTGCCAGCACCACTGACAGGGGTAACAATCAGCCCCAGCATTTT. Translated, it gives CASTTDRGNNQPQHF.

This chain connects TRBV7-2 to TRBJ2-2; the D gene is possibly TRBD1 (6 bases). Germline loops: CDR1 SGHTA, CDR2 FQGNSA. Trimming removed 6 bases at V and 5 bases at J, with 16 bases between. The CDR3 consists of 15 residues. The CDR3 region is CASRAGAGWTGELFF. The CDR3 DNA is TGTGCCAGCAGAGCAGGGGCAGGGTGGACCGGGGAGCTGTTTTTT.

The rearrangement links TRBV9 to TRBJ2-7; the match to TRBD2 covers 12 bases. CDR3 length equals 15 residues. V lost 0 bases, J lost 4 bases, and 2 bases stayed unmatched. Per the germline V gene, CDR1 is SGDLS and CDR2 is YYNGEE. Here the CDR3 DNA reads TGTGCCAGCAGCGTAGCTAGCGGGAGGGGATACGAGCAGTACTTC. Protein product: CASSVASGRGYEQYF.

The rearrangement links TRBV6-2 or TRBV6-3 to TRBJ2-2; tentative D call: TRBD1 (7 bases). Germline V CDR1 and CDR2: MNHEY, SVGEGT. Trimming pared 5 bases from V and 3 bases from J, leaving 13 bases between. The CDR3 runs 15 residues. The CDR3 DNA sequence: TGTGCCAGCAGTCCCCCAGGGGGGTACACCGGGGAGCTGTTTTTT. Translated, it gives CASSPPGGYTGELFF.

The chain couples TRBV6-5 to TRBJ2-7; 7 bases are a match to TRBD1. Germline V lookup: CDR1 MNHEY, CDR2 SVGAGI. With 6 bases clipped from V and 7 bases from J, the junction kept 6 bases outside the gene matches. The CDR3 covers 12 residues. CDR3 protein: CASRTGQTEQYF. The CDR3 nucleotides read TGTGCCAGCAGAACGGGACAGACGGAGCAGTACTTC.

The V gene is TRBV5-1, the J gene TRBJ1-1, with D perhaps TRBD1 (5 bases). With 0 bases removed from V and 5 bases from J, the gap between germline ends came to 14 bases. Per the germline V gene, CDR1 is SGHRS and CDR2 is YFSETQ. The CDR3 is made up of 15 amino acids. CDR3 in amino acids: CASSLGSGVGTEAFF. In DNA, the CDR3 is TGCGCCAGCAGCTTGGGCTCGGGGGTGGGTACTGAAGCTTTCTTT. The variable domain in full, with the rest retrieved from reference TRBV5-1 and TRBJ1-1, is KAGVTQTPRYLIKTRGQQVTLSCSPISGHRSVSWYQQTPGQGLQFLFEYFSETQRNKGNFPGRFSGRQFSNSRSEMNVSTLELGDSALYLCASSLGSGVGTEAFFGQGTRLTVV.

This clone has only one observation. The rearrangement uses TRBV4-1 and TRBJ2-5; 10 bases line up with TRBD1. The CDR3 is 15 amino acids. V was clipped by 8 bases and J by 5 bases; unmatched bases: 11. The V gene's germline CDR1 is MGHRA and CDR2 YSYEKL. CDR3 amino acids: CASSSGTGDRETQYF. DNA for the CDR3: TGCGCCAGCTCCTCCGGGACAGGGGACCGGGAGACCCAGTACTTC.

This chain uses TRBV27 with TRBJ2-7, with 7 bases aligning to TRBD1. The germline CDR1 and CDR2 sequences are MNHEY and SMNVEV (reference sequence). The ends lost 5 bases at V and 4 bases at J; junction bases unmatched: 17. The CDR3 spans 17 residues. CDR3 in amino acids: CASSPNMGQPREYEQYF. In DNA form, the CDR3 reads TGTGCCAGCAGTCCTAACATGGGACAGCCGAGAGAGTACGAGCAGTACTTC.

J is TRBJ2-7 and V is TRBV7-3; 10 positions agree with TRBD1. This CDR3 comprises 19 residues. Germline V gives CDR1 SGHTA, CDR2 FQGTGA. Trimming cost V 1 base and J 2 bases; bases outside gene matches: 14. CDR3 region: CASSLSGQGDSGVTYEQYF. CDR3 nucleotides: TGTGCCAGCAGCTTAAGCGGACAGGGGGATTCGGGGGTTACCTACGAGCAGTACTTC.

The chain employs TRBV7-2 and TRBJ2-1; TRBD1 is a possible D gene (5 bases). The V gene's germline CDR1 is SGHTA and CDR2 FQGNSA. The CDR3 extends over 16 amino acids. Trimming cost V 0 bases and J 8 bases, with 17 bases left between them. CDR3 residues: CASSLALHGRAHEQFF. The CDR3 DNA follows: TGTGCCAGCAGCTTAGCGCTACATGGCAGGGCCCATGAGCAGTTCTTC. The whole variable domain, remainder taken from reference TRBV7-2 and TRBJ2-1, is GAGVSQSPSNKVTEKGKDVELRCDPISGHTALYWYRQSLGQGLEFLIYFQGNSAPDKSGLPSDRFSAERTGGSVSTLTIQRTQQEDSAVYLCASSLALHGRAHEQFFGPGTRLTVL.